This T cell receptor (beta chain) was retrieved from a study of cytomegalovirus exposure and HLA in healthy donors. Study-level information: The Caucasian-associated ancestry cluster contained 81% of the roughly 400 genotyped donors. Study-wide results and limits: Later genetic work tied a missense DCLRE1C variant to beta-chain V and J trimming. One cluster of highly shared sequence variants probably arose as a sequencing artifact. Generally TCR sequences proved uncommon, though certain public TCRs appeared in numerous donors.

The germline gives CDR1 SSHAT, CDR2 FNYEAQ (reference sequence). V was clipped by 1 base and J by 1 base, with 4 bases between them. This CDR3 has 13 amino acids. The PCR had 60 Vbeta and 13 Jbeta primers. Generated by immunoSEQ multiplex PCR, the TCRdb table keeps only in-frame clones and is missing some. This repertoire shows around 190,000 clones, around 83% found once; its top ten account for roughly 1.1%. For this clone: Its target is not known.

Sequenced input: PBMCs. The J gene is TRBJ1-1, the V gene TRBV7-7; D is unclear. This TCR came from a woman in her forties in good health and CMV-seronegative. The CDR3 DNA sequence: TGTGCCAGCAGCTTAGGAGAGAACACTGAAGCTTTCTTT. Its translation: CASSLGENTEAFF.